A selection of T cell receptor beta chains follows, all from one sample in a study of blood T cell repertoires in COVID-19. Produced via immunoSEQ multiplex PCR; TCRdb's table is partial and in-frame only. The data contain 200,000 to 250,000 clones, around 80% of them singletons. The sequenced sample was peripheral blood. The source is a woman older than 75 with active or convalescent COVID-19. CDR3s include the opening cysteine and the closing phenylalanine or tryptophan. Each record gives: clone size, V gene, J gene, CDR3 length, D gene, CDR3 protein, CDR3 DNA. The D gene is left open where the match is weak. A row's size may be missing; if present it is once, few, many or a size class.

once	TRBV5-1	TRBJ2-5	16	.	CASTFSGGVVQETQYF	TGCGCCAGCACGTTTTCTGGCGGGGTGGTCCAAGAGACCCAGTACTTC
.	TRBV30	TRBJ1-3	15	.	CAWSNTLTGGGTIYF	TGTGCCTGGAGTAACACTTTGACGGGGGGAGGCACCATATATTTT
.	TRBV27	TRBJ1-2	12	.	CASSLSADGYTF	TGTGCCAGCAGTTTAAGTGCGGATGGCTACACCTTC
few	TRBV7-8	TRBJ1-2	15	.	CASGLGQLMGLGYTF	TGTGCCAGCGGACTAGGGCAGTTGATGGGGCTTGGCTACACCTTC
.	TRBV7-3	TRBJ1-1	14	.	CASSLDPGSTEAFF	TGTGCCAGCAGCTTGGACCCAGGGTCCACTGAAGCTTTCTTT
.	TRBV3-1/TRBV3-2	TRBJ1-1	14	TRBD1	CASSQGRGRTEAFF	TGTGCCAGCAGCCAAGGCAGGGGGCGGACTGAAGCTTTCTTT
.	TRBV19	TRBJ2-3	14	TRBD2	CASTLAGGTDTQYF	TGTGCCAGTACCTTAGCGGGGGGCACAGATACGCAGTATTTT
.	TRBV5-4	TRBJ2-7	15	TRBD2	CASSYLAGGPYEQYF	TGTGCCAGCAGCTATCTAGCGGGAGGGCCTTACGAGCAGTACTTC
.	TRBV27	TRBJ2-1	16	TRBD2	CASGTIAGGLYNEQFF	TGTGCCAGCGGGACCATAGCGGGAGGGCTCTACAATGAGCAGTTCTTC
few	TRBV25-1	TRBJ1-2	14	TRBD1	CASRDGQGFYGYTF	TGTGCCAGCAGGGATGGACAGGGCTTTTATGGCTACACCTTC
.	TRBV30	TRBJ2-1	14	TRBD2	CAWSPLALYNEQFF	TGTGCCTGGAGCCCACTAGCGCTCTACAATGAGCAGTTCTTC
.	TRBV2	TRBJ2-7	12	TRBD2	CASTGGSHEQYF	TGTGCCAGCACGGGAGGGAGCCACGAGCAGTACTTC
.	TRBV6-5	TRBJ1-1	13	.	CASRENFNTEAFF	TGTGCCAGCAGAGAGAACTTTAACACTGAAGCTTTCTTT
.	TRBV28	TRBJ1-4	15	TRBD1	CASRTGGTTNEKLFF	TGTGCCAGCAGGACAGGGGGGACAACTAATGAAAAACTGTTTTTT
.	TRBV5-1	TRBJ2-1	15	TRBD2	CASSLGLSFGNEQFF	TGCGCCAGCAGCCTGGGACTATCCTTCGGCAATGAGCAGTTCTTC
.	TRBV4-1	TRBJ2-7	17	TRBD1	CASSQGGKGQGSYEQYF	TGCGCCAGCAGCCAAGGGGGGAAGGGACAGGGCTCCTACGAGCAGTACTTC
.	TRBV11-2	TRBJ2-2	16	TRBD2	CASSLYSGTNTGELFF	TGTGCCAGCAGCCTCTATAGCGGGACTAACACCGGGGAGCTGTTTTTT
.	TRBV5-4	TRBJ2-7	15	TRBD2	CASSSGTSGGYEQYF	TGTGCCAGCAGCAGCGGGACTAGCGGGGGTTACGAGCAGTACTTC
.	TRBV18	TRBJ1-1	14	.	CASSPGGKNTEAFF	TGTGCCAGCTCACCGGGGGGGAAGAACACTGAAGCTTTCTTT
few	TRBV7-2	TRBJ2-7	14	TRBD1	CASSLPGQGYEQYF	TGTGCCAGCAGCTTACCGGGACAGGGATACGAGCAGTACTTC
.	TRBV5-4	TRBJ2-3	15	TRBD2	CASSLGLASTDTQYF	TGTGCCAGCAGCTTGGGACTAGCTTCCACAGATACGCAGTATTTT
.	TRBV30	TRBJ1-1	14	TRBD1	CAWRTGREHTEAFF	TGTGCCTGGCGGACAGGGCGGGAACACACTGAAGCTTTCTTT
.	TRBV5-6	TRBJ2-7	15	.	CASSTGLSPSYEQYF	TGTGCCAGCAGCACCGGACTATCCCCTTCCTACGAGCAGTACTTC
.	TRBV7-2	TRBJ2-1	15	.	CASSLPRDSQMEQFF	TGTGCCAGCAGCCTACCGAGGGACTCGCAGATGGAGCAGTTCTTC
.	TRBV7-2	TRBJ2-1	13	TRBD2	CASSPGEGREQFF	TGTGCCAGCAGCCCGGGGGAGGGAAGGGAGCAGTTCTTC
.	TRBV7-2	TRBJ2-5	15	TRBD2	CASSASGLDSETQYF	TGTGCCAGCAGCGCTAGCGGTCTAGATTCGGAGACCCAGTACTTC
.	TRBV6-5	TRBJ1-2	14	.	CASSYSPLVYGYTF	TGTGCCAGCAGTTACTCTCCGCTAGTCTATGGCTACACCTTC
.	TRBV3-1/TRBV3-2	TRBJ2-1	12	.	CASRNAGNEQFF	TGTGCCAGCAGAAATGCGGGAAATGAGCAGTTCTTC
.	TRBV28	TRBJ1-5	16	TRBD1	CASMHRGLYSNQPQHF	TGTGCCAGCATGCACAGGGGACTTTATAGCAATCAGCCCCAGCATTTT
.	TRBV19	TRBJ2-3	15	TRBD1	CASIGTGTSTDTQYF	TGTGCCAGTATCGGGACAGGGACTAGCACAGATACGCAGTATTTT
once	TRBV30	TRBJ2-3	13	.	CAWTLKGSDTQYF	TGTGCCTGGACCCTGAAGGGGTCCGATACGCAGTATTTT
.	TRBV19	TRBJ2-7	14	TRBD2	CASRPGLAGSREYF	TGTGCCAGTCGGCCGGGACTAGCGGGTTCCCGCGAGTACTTC
.	TRBV19	TRBJ1-4	16	.	CASSNNLRRYGEKLFF	TGTGCCAGTTCTAACAACCTGAGGAGGTACGGTGAAAAACTGTTTTTT